These 27 T cell receptor beta chains originate from one sample sequenced in a study of cytomegalovirus exposure and HLA in healthy donors. Both 60 Vbeta primers and 13 Jbeta primers went into the PCR. Here immunoSEQ multiplex PCR was the method, and the copy in TCRdb shows in-frame clones only, minus some. Across 100,000 to 150,000 clones, the top ten clones capture 1% of the sample. Sequences were obtained from PBMCs. These receptors all stem from a man aged 18 to 30 in good health and CMV-seronegative.

This chain links TRBV9 with TRBJ2-1; D not resolved. The CDR3 loop spans 13 amino acids. Trimming took off 0 bases at V and 6 bases at J, with 7 bases between the two ends. Germline CDR1 reads SGDLS; CDR2 reads YYNGEE. The CDR3 region is CASSVAPVNEQFF. The CDR3 DNA is TGTGCCAGCAGCGTAGCTCCCGTCAATGAGCAGTTCTTC.

This chain links TRBV5-1 with TRBJ1-6; 11 bases fit TRBD1. Germline loops: CDR1 SGHRS, CDR2 YFSETQ. V was clipped by 2 bases and J by 7 bases; unmatched bases: 2. The CDR3 contains 15 residues. The CDR3 sequence is CASSLWTGGNSPLHF. The CDR3 coding sequence is TGCGCCAGCAGCTTATGGACAGGGGGCAATTCACCCCTCCACTTT.

The genes are TRBV29-1 and TRBJ1-5; 7 bases map to TRBD1. CDR1 is SQVTM and CDR2 is ANQGSEA in the germline V gene. J gave up 4 bases and V 5 bases, and 2 bases lay outside the gene matches. CDR3 length equals 12 residues. CDR3 protein: CSVSGGNQPQHF. In DNA, the CDR3 is TGCAGCGTTTCAGGGGGAAATCAGCCCCAGCATTTT. Using reference TRBV29-1 and TRBJ1-5 for the parts outside the CDR3, the full variable domain is SAVISQKPSRDICQRGTSLTIQCQVDSQVTMMFWYRQQPGQSLTLIATANQGSEATYESGFVIDKFPISRPNLTFSTLTVSNMSPEDSSIYLCSVSGGNQPQHFGDGTRLSIL.

The rearrangement joins TRBV4-1 to TRBJ1-4, with TRBD1 as a possible D gene (5 bases). The CDR3 covers 15 residues. Germline assignment: CDR1 MGHRA and CDR2 YSYEKL. The germline V and J ends were trimmed by 1 base and 8 bases, with 14 bases remaining between them. Written as DNA, the CDR3 is TGCGCCAGCAGCCAAGCTCAGGGTCTTCGGGAAAAACTGTTTTTT. Encoded protein: CASSQAQGLREKLFF.

The rearrangement links TRBV5-1 to TRBJ2-2; a weak D match, TRBD1 (5 bases). In germline, CDR1 is SGHRS, CDR2 YFSETQ. V dropped 8 bases and J dropped 2 bases, with 13 bases sitting between them. The CDR3 has 14 residues. The CDR3 loop reads CASVQELNTGELFF. The CDR3 coding sequence is TGCGCCAGTGTACAGGAACTCAACACCGGGGAGCTGTTTTTT.

The gene calls are TRBV12-5 and TRBJ1-1; a possible D gene is TRBD1 (5 bases). CDR1 is LGHNT, CDR2 FRNRAP, per germline. This CDR3 spans 12 amino acids. Trimming left V 7 bases short and J 8 bases short, with 14 bases between. Here the CDR3 DNA reads TGTGCTAGTGCCCTGGGGGGGGAGGAAGCTTTCTTT. As protein: CASALGGEEAFF.

V and J are TRBV5-1 and TRBJ1-2, with 9 bases that match TRBD1. The CDR3 totals 17 residues. V dropped 0 bases and J dropped 6; count of bases not matched to a gene: 12. Germline V gene lookup returns CDR1 SGHRS and CDR2 YFSETQ. DNA for the CDR3: TGCGCCAGCAGCTTGGCGGGACAGGGAGGGTTTCGTCATGGCTACACCTTC. It specifies CASSLAGQGGFRHGYTF.

The chain couples TRBV9 to TRBJ1-2, with unresolved D. The germline CDR1 and CDR2 sequences are SGDLS and YYNGEE. CDR3 length equals 17 residues. Between the trimmed V and J ends, which lost 2 bases and 4 bases, there was a span of 21 bases. CDR3 nucleotide sequence: TGTGCCAGCAGCGTCCGCGACAAGGTACGGAATTTCTATGGCTACACCTTC. This gives the protein CASSVRDKVRNFYGYTF. The whole variable domain, filled in from reference TRBV9 and TRBJ1-2, reads DSGVTQTPKHLITATGQRVTLRCSPRSGDLSVYWYQQSLDQGLQFLIQYYNGEERAKGNILERFSAQQFPDLHSELNLSSLELGDSALYFCASSVRDKVRNFYGYTFGSGTRLTVV.

This chain links TRBV28 with TRBJ1-1; the D is unclear. Germline lookup yields CDR1 MDHEN and CDR2 SYDVKM. The CDR3 length is 13 residues. V lost 4 bases and J 0 bases, leaving 6 bases between the germline ends. The CDR3 DNA reads as TGTGCCAGCAGTTCAGCGGTGAACACTGAAGCTTTCTTT. Translating it yields CASSSAVNTEAFF.

The chain carries TRBV7-2 and TRBJ2-7; the D gene is possibly TRBD2 (5 bases). Germline CDR1 and CDR2: SGHTA and FQGNSA. V lost 3 bases and J lost 1, with 10 bases in between. The CDR3 is made up of 14 amino acids. This CDR3 reads CASSFGGSSYEQYF. In DNA, the CDR3 is TGTGCCAGCAGCTTCGGCGGGTCTTCCTACGAGCAGTACTTC.

The V call is TRBV18, the J call TRBJ1-2, with TRBD1 matching 7 bases. Germline trimming cut 3 bases from V and 4 bases from J; bases unmatched to any gene: 5. The CDR3 sequence is 14 residues long. The germline V gene encodes CDR1 KGHSH and CDR2 LQKENI. The CDR3 region is CASSPPGQSYGYTF. CDR3 sequence (DNA): TGTGCCAGCTCACCTCCGGGACAGAGCTATGGCTACACCTTC.

The chain combines TRBV2 with TRBJ1-5; D gene uncertain. The CDR3 length is 13 residues. Germline V gene data show CDR1 as SNHLY and CDR2 as FYNNEI. Trimming left V 4 bases short and J 4 bases short, with 8 bases between. CDR3 in DNA: TGTGCCAGCAGTGGAGAGGGAAATCAGCCCCAGCATTTT. The encoded protein is CASSGEGNQPQHF.

This rearrangement joins TRBV5-1 to TRBJ1-2; 9 bases map to TRBD1. Germline CDR1 is SGHRS and CDR2 is YFSETQ. The ends lost 5 bases at V and 4 bases at J; junction bases unmatched: 6. CDR3 length: 14 residues. The CDR3 region is CASSRPGQGYGYTF. CDR3 nucleotide sequence: TGCGCCAGCAGTCGACCGGGACAGGGCTATGGCTACACCTTC.

The rearrangement joins TRBV18 to TRBJ2-5; 9 bases fit TRBD2. CDR1 is KGHSH and CDR2 is LQKENI in the germline V gene. The CDR3 contains 15 residues. V shed 4 bases and J 4 bases; nucleotides not matched to a gene: 7. CDR3 sequence (DNA): TGTGCCAGCTCACACGGACCGCGGGGGGGAGAGACCCAGTACTTC. Translated: CASSHGPRGGETQYF. Based on the CDR3 plus reference TRBV18 and TRBJ2-5, the full variable domain is NAGVMQNPRHLVRRRGQEARLRCSPMKGHSHVYWYRQLPEEGLKFMVYLQKENIIDESGMPKERFSAEFPKEGPSILRIQQVVRGDSAAYFCASSHGPRGGETQYFGPGTRLLVL.

CDR3 DNA: TGTGCCAGCAGCGTAGGAGACAGAGCTGTGAAAGCTTTCTTT. Translating gives CASSVGDRAVKAFF. This chain uses TRBV9 with TRBJ1-1; a weak D match, TRBD1 (5 bases). This CDR3 is 14 amino acids long. V was pared by 0 bases and J by 9 bases, with 15 bases between. Germline V gene sequence: CDR1 SGDLS, CDR2 YYNGEE.

The chain joins TRBV5-4 to TRBJ1-1; 7 nucleotides match TRBD1. The CDR3 is 14 residues long. The V gene end was trimmed by 4 bases and the J gene end by 5 bases; junction bases not matched to a gene: 8. CDR1 SGHNT and CDR2 YYREEE come from the germline V gene (reference sequence). The CDR3: CASSPTGVQTEAFF. The CDR3 DNA is TGTGCCAGCAGCCCTACAGGGGTTCAAACTGAAGCTTTCTTT.

V usage is TRBV27 and J usage is TRBJ1-2; TRBD1 is a possible D gene (5 bases). The CDR3 totals 18 residues. With 6 bases removed from V and 3 bases from J, the gap between germline ends came to 26 bases. Germline CDR1 MNHEY, CDR2 SMNVEV (reference sequence). The CDR3 protein is CASSRTTHQCSTHYGYTF. The CDR3 DNA reads as TGTGCCAGCAGCCGGACAACTCACCAATGTTCCACACACTATGGCTACACCTTC.

The chain is built from TRBV18 and TRBJ2-2, with a possible D match to TRBD2 (6 bases). Germline values: CDR1 KGHSH, CDR2 LQKENI. The CDR3 runs to 15 residues. The germline V and J ends were trimmed by 2 bases and 5 bases, with 12 bases remaining between them. For the CDR3, the DNA is TGTGCCAGCTCACCAACCGGGGGTTATACCGGGGAGCTGTTTTTT. This codes for CASSPTGGYTGELFF.

This chain links TRBV10-2 with TRBJ1-2; D might be TRBD1 (6 bases). V lost 4 bases and J lost 7, with 10 bases in between. This CDR3 contains 12 residues. CDR1 is WSHSY and CDR2 is SAAADI in the germline V gene. CDR3 region: CASSGQVSGYTF. In DNA, the CDR3 is TGCGCCAGCAGTGGACAGGTCTCTGGCTACACCTTC.

This sequence joins TRBV14 and TRBJ1-2; no definite D call. Trimming took 1 base from V and 4 from J, leaving 13 bases between them. The germline CDR1 and CDR2 sequences are SGHDN and FVKESK. The CDR3 contains 15 residues. The CDR3 DNA reads TGTGCCAGCAGCCAAGGGAGGGCCCTAGGCTATGGCTACACCTTC. It yields the protein CASSQGRALGYGYTF.

The chain is built from TRBV30 and TRBJ1-3; the D is unclear. The germline CDR1 and CDR2 sequences are GTSNPN and SVGIG (reference sequence). The CDR3 totals 14 residues. Trimming stripped 2 bases from V and 0 bases from J, with 8 bases between. The CDR3 region is CAWSKDFSGNTIYF. For the CDR3, the DNA is TGTGCCTGGAGTAAGGACTTCTCTGGAAACACCATATATTTT.

The chain recombines TRBV11-2 with TRBJ1-1; D gene ambiguous. The CDR3 is 15 residues long. Germline assignment: CDR1 SGHAT and CDR2 FQNNGV. Trimming left V 5 bases short and J 0 bases short, with 13 bases between. The CDR3 is CASSLRGEVNTEAFF. The CDR3 DNA follows: TGTGCCAGCAGCCTCCGCGGGGAGGTGAACACTGAAGCTTTCTTT.

This chain joins TRBV19 and TRBJ2-3, with TRBD2 matching 8 bases. J was trimmed by 3 bases and V by 3 bases; bases with no gene match: 2. CDR3 length equals 14 residues. Germline CDR1 reads LNHDA; CDR2 reads SQIVND (reference sequence). The CDR3 region is CASSIIAGTDTQYF. The CDR3 DNA reads as TGTGCCAGTAGTATTATAGCGGGAACAGATACGCAGTATTTT.

V usage is TRBV27 and J usage is TRBJ2-3; the match to TRBD1 covers 8 bases. Germline V gene sequence: CDR1 MNHEY, CDR2 SMNVEV (reference sequence). This CDR3 has 14 residues. Losses at the gene ends were 4 bases for V and 5 bases for J; bases not matched to a gene: 5. CDR3 sequence (DNA): TGTGCCAGCAGTTACAGGGGACAGGTAGATACGCAGTATTTT. Translated, it gives CASSYRGQVDTQYF.

V and J are TRBV5-4 and TRBJ2-7; tentative D call: TRBD1 (5 bases). The V end lost 3 bases, the J end lost 4 bases, and 11 bases lay between the germline ends. The CDR3 contains 13 residues. Looked up from germline, CDR1 is SGHNT and CDR2 is YYREEE (reference sequence). The CDR3 loop is CASSSTGRYEQYF. The DNA for the CDR3 is TGTGCCAGCAGCTCTACAGGAAGATACGAGCAGTACTTC.

The genes are TRBV6-4 and TRBJ1-6; D not resolved. This CDR3 is 15 amino acids long. V was clipped by 6 bases and J by 8 bases, with 17 bases between them. CDR1 is MRHNA and CDR2 is SNTAGT in the germline V gene. This chain's CDR3 is CASRLEALIDSPLHF. The CDR3 region has the DNA TGTGCCAGCAGGCTCGAGGCTCTAATAGATTCACCCCTCCACTTT.

This chain joins TRBV5-1 and TRBJ2-3, with 10 bases identical to TRBD2. Losses at the gene ends were 5 bases for V and 3 bases for J; bases not matched to a gene: 12. CDR1 and CDR2 from the germline V gene are SGHRS and YFSETQ. This CDR3 spans 17 amino acids. Here the CDR3 reads CASSLPTTAGGTDTQYF. The CDR3 coding sequence is TGCGCCAGCAGTCTCCCAACTACAGCGGGGGGGACAGATACGCAGTATTTT.